This entry concerns a single T cell receptor beta chain. The antigen remains unidentified. The sample originates from a study of a mutant IDH1 vaccine in newly diagnosed glioma. Study overall: Once 4-6 weeks had passed after radiotherapy alone, vaccination started, or it started with temozolomide cycles. Patients had received radiotherapy, temozolomide, or both previously, most receiving both.

The germline V gene has CDR1 LNHDA and CDR2 SQIVND (reference sequence). The CDR3 is 17 residues long. Trimming removed 4 bases from V and 5 bases from J, with 21 bases in between. This sample's time point: week 23, last vaccination. Vaccination comprised doses that each held 300 ug of mutant IDH1 20-mer peptide, plus topical imiquimod. Patients carried new grade 3 or 4 IDH1-mutant astrocytomas lacking nuclear ATRX. The assay was immunoSEQ multiplex PCR, and TCRdb's table has in-frame clones only and misses some. Altogether roughly 28,000 clones are present, about 85% being singletons, with the ten largest covering around 8%. Study results and limitations: Of the patients, about 95% had vaccine-induced immune responses.

Sequenced here: PBMCs, sampled from a glioma patient whose treatment included an IDH1 peptide vaccine. This receptor was taken from a woman between 18 and 30 years old with glioma. The rearrangement joins TRBV19 to TRBJ1-5; no definite D call. In DNA, the CDR3 is TGTGCCAGTAGTAAGCCCCCGGTCGGGATAGCATATCAGCCCCAGCATTTT. Protein product: CASSKPPVGIAYQPQHF.